The 11 T cell receptor beta chains in this list originate from one sample, sequenced in a study of cytomegalovirus exposure and HLA in healthy donors. The PCR contained 60 Vbeta and 13 Jbeta primers. The data were produced by immunoSEQ multiplex PCR, yet TCRdb's version contains in-frame clones alone and is incomplete. The sample has roughly 140,000 clones; around 70% are singletons. The specimen was PBMCs. All receptors derive from a man in his forties or fifties in good health and CMV-seronegative.

This chain connects TRBV7-8 to TRBJ1-3, with 11 bases fitting TRBD1. This CDR3 comprises 18 residues. Trimming cost V 2 bases and J 0 bases; bases outside gene matches: 6. Germline V gives CDR1 SGHVS, CDR2 FQNEAQ. The CDR3 reads CASSLNPGTGGSGNTIYF. CDR3 nucleotides: TGTGCCAGCAGCTTAAACCCCGGGACAGGGGGCTCTGGAAACACCATATATTTT.

The J gene is TRBJ2-5, the V gene TRBV6-4, with TRBD2 identical over 9 bases. This CDR3 is 15 amino acids long. Germline CDR1 MRHNA, CDR2 SNTAGT. Losses at the gene ends were 8 bases for V and 6 bases for J; bases not matched to a gene: 13. In DNA, the CDR3 is TGTGCCAGCCCAGGTCCGGGACTAGCTCAAAAGACCCAGTACTTC. It yields the protein CASPGPGLAQKTQYF.

The CDR3 DNA reads TGTGCCAGCACCCGCGGGGGGATGAACACTGAAGCTTTCTTT. Protein sequence: CASTRGGMNTEAFF. V and J are TRBV28 and TRBJ1-1, with D perhaps matching TRBD1 (5 bases). CDR3 size: 14 residues. V gave up 7 bases and J gave up 0 bases, with 12 bases separating them. Germline V gives CDR1 MDHEN, CDR2 SYDVKM.

The chain combines TRBV4-1 with TRBJ2-3; TRBD2 matches at 8 bases. V lost 1 base, J lost 6 bases, and 9 bases stayed unmatched. From germline, CDR1 is MGHRA and CDR2 YSYEKL. The CDR3 has 16 residues. CDR3 residues: CASSQGPAGAGDTQYF. CDR3 sequence (DNA): TGCGCCAGCAGCCAAGGTCCAGCGGGGGCCGGGGATACGCAGTATTTT.

This chain joins TRBV5-1 and TRBJ2-1; 7 nucleotides align to TRBD1. Germline V gene data show CDR1 as SGHRS and CDR2 as YFSETQ. V shed 4 bases and J 4 bases; nucleotides not matched to a gene: 8. CDR3 size: 15 residues. In DNA, the CDR3 is TGCGCCAGCAGCCTCGACAGGGCTTCATACAATGAGCAGTTCTTC. This sequence encodes CASSLDRASYNEQFF.

This rearrangement joins TRBV13 to TRBJ2-3; possibly TRBD1 for D (6 bases). Trimming took off 3 bases at V and 6 bases at J, with 7 bases between the two ends. The germline V gene has CDR1 PRHDT and CDR2 FYEKMQ (reference sequence). The CDR3 is made up of 12 amino acids. The DNA of the CDR3 is TGTGCCAGCAGCTTTCAGGGGGATACGCAGTATTTT. Translation: CASSFQGDTQYF.

V usage is TRBV7-9 and J usage is TRBJ2-7; D possibly corresponds to TRBD2 (5 bases). The V gene's germline CDR1 is SEHNR and CDR2 FQNEAQ (reference sequence). The CDR3 runs 14 residues. V was clipped by 1 base and J by 7 bases, with 14 bases between them. Here the CDR3 reads CASSLGMRVWEQYF. CDR3 sequence (DNA): TGTGCCAGCAGCTTAGGCATGCGGGTGTGGGAGCAGTACTTC.

The CDR3 is CASSLGTSYSETQYF. The DNA for the CDR3 is TGTGCCAGCAGCTTAGGGACTAGTTATTCTGAGACCCAGTACTTC. The chain carries TRBV7-2 and TRBJ2-5; TRBD2 matches at 7 bases. Losses at the gene ends were 1 base for V and 5 bases for J; bases not matched to a gene: 7. Germline CDR1 is SGHTA and CDR2 is FQGNSA. The CDR3 consists of 15 residues.

The J gene is TRBJ2-1, the V gene TRBV4-3; 10 nucleotides align to TRBD2. Germline CDR1 LGHNA, CDR2 YSLEER. The CDR3 length is 16 residues. The ends lost 1 base at V and 6 bases at J; junction bases unmatched: 6. CDR3 amino acids: CASSQGSSGRGNEQFF. The CDR3, as DNA: TGCGCCAGCAGCCAAGGATCTAGCGGGAGAGGCAATGAGCAGTTCTTC.

The chain couples TRBV6-5 to TRBJ1-3; TRBD1 agrees at 8 bases. Germline assignment: CDR1 MNHEY and CDR2 SVGAGI. The CDR3 runs 13 residues. V lost 5 bases and J lost 5; bases outside the gene matches: 2. The CDR3 sequence: CASSRQGRNTIYF. In nucleotides, the CDR3 is TGTGCCAGCAGTCGACAGGGGCGAAACACCATATATTTT.

Turning to this clone: Germline is not matched at one junction end, which may reflect a read error. V is TRBV29-1 and J is TRBJ1-5; tentative D call: TRBD1 (5 bases). The CDR3 is 13 amino acids. CDR1 SQVTM and CDR2 ANQGSEA come from the germline V gene. Written as DNA, the CDR3 is TGCAGCGTTGCTCAGGGTATGGATCAGCCCCAGAATTTT. It encodes CSVAQGMDQPQNF. The full variable domain, its missing parts supplied by reference TRBV29-1 and TRBJ1-5, is SAVISQKPSRDICQRGTSLTIQCQVDSQVTMMFWYRQQPGQSLTLIATANQGSEATYESGFVIDKFPISRPNLTFSTLTVSNMSPEDSSIYLCSVAQGMDQPQNFGDGTRLSIL.